These T cell receptor beta chains were read from a single sample in a study of T cell responses to AZD1222 COVID-19 vaccine. Sequencing was performed with immunoSEQ multiplex PCR; in TCRdb, only in-frame clones are kept and a portion is missing. The repertoire holds about 180,000 clones, with more than 80% as singletons. This sample comprised peripheral blood, obtained on day 0 of AZD1222 vaccination. All receptors come from an adult in good health. The CDR3 runs from the conserved cysteine through the conserved F or W. A D gene is named only where the DNA matches it firmly. Some rows have no size entry. The others give once, few or many, or a class for an expanded clone.

j_gene: TRBJ2-1
abundance: -
d_gene: -
v_gene: TRBV25-1
CDR3nt: TGTGCCAGCGACGGACACAGCTCCTACAATGAGCAGTTCTTC
CDR3aa: CASDGHSSYNEQFF

j_gene: TRBJ2-1
abundance: -
d_gene: -
v_gene: TRBV24-1
CDR3nt: TGTGCCACCAGTGATTTGCGTAGGGGGGATGAGCAGTTCTTC
CDR3aa: CATSDLRRGDEQFF

j_gene: TRBJ1-4
abundance: -
d_gene: -
v_gene: TRBV7-9
CDR3nt: TGTGCCAGCAGCTTAGATCTGGGCGGAATTGCAACTAATGAAAAACTGTTTTTT
CDR3aa: CASSLDLGGIATNEKLFF

j_gene: TRBJ2-5
abundance: -
d_gene: TRBD2
v_gene: TRBV5-1
CDR3nt: TGCGCCAGCAGCTTGGAACTAGCGGTACAAGAGACCCAGTACTTC
CDR3aa: CASSLELAVQETQYF

j_gene: TRBJ2-7
abundance: -
d_gene: -
v_gene: TRBV6-2/TRBV6-3
CDR3nt: TGTGCCAGCAGTTATCAAGACTACGAGCAGTACTTC
CDR3aa: CASSYQDYEQYF

j_gene: TRBJ2-7
abundance: few
d_gene: -
v_gene: TRBV10-2
CDR3nt: TGCGCCAGCAGGGGCGGCACCTACGAGCAGTACTTC
CDR3aa: CASRGGTYEQYF

j_gene: TRBJ1-2
abundance: -
d_gene: TRBD1
v_gene: TRBV19
CDR3nt: TGTGCCAGTAGGATGGGACAGAGCTATGGCTACACCTTC
CDR3aa: CASRMGQSYGYTF

j_gene: TRBJ1-1
abundance: -
d_gene: -
v_gene: TRBV12-5
CDR3nt: TGTGCTAGTGGTTTGGCCCCCAACACTGAAGCTTTCTTT
CDR3aa: CASGLAPNTEAFF

j_gene: TRBJ1-3
abundance: -
d_gene: -
v_gene: TRBV10-2
CDR3nt: TGCGCCAGCAGTGCTCAGGGATGGGCTGGAAACACCATATATTTT
CDR3aa: CASSAQGWAGNTIYF

j_gene: TRBJ1-5
abundance: few
d_gene: TRBD1
v_gene: TRBV19
CDR3nt: TGTGCCAGTAGTATGATAGGGGGCGGAGTAAGTTTGAGCAATCAGCCCCAGCATTTT
CDR3aa: CASSMIGGGVSLSNQPQHF

j_gene: TRBJ2-7
abundance: -
d_gene: TRBD2
v_gene: TRBV18
CDR3nt: TGTGCCAGCTCACTAGCGGGATTCTACGAGCAGTACTTC
CDR3aa: CASSLAGFYEQYF

j_gene: TRBJ2-1
abundance: -
d_gene: -
v_gene: TRBV6-4
CDR3nt: TGTGCCAGCCGAGCCCCGGGACCAAACAATGAGCAGTTCTTC
CDR3aa: CASRAPGPNNEQFF

j_gene: TRBJ1-1
abundance: once
d_gene: -
v_gene: TRBV20-1
CDR3nt: TGCAGTGCAAGTCGAGCGAACACTGAAGCTTTCTTT
CDR3aa: CSASRANTEAFF

j_gene: TRBJ2-6
abundance: -
d_gene: -
v_gene: TRBV5-1
CDR3nt: TGCGCCAGCAGCTTGGCCATGGGTGGGGCCAACGTCCTGACTTTC
CDR3aa: CASSLAMGGANVLTF

j_gene: TRBJ1-1
abundance: -
d_gene: -
v_gene: TRBV7-9
CDR3nt: TGTGCCAGCAGCCTGGGGACCTCCGGCACTGAAGCTTTCTTT
CDR3aa: CASSLGTSGTEAFF

j_gene: TRBJ2-7
abundance: -
d_gene: -
v_gene: TRBV19
CDR3nt: TGTGCCAGTAGTATCGGCACCTACGAGCAGTACTTC
CDR3aa: CASSIGTYEQYF

j_gene: TRBJ1-1
abundance: -
d_gene: -
v_gene: TRBV4-2
CDR3nt: TGTGCCAGCAGCCAAGCCGGGGTGACGAACACTGAAGCTTTCTTT
CDR3aa: CASSQAGVTNTEAFF

j_gene: TRBJ1-6
abundance: -
d_gene: -
v_gene: TRBV6-5
CDR3nt: TGTGCCAGCAGTTATCCTAGCACAGGGAATAATTCACCCCTCCACTTT
CDR3aa: CASSYPSTGNNSPLHF

j_gene: TRBJ1-2
abundance: -
d_gene: -
v_gene: TRBV2
CDR3nt: TGTGCCAGCAGCCTGAGTAGTTTTAACTATGGCTACACCTTC
CDR3aa: CASSLSSFNYGYTF

j_gene: TRBJ1-1
abundance: -
d_gene: TRBD1
v_gene: TRBV5-1
CDR3nt: TGCGCCAGCAGCTCTCAGGGGGCGCTGGGGACTGAAGCTTTCTTT
CDR3aa: CASSSQGALGTEAFF

j_gene: TRBJ2-1
abundance: -
d_gene: TRBD2
v_gene: TRBV6-6
CDR3nt: TGTGCCAGCAGTTACCGAATAGCGGGAGCCCATGAGCAGTTCTTC
CDR3aa: CASSYRIAGAHEQFF

j_gene: TRBJ1-6
abundance: -
d_gene: -
v_gene: TRBV12-5
CDR3nt: TGTGCTAGTGGTCCCGGACGGAATAATTCACCCCTCCACTTT
CDR3aa: CASGPGRNNSPLHF

j_gene: TRBJ1-2
abundance: -
d_gene: TRBD1
v_gene: TRBV4-1
CDR3nt: TGCGCCAGCAGCCAAGATCCAGGGGGCGGCTATGGCTACACCTTC
CDR3aa: CASSQDPGGGYGYTF

j_gene: TRBJ1-2
abundance: -
d_gene: -
v_gene: TRBV5-1
CDR3nt: TGCGCCAGCAGCTTCGGTGACAGGAACTATGGCTACACCTTC
CDR3aa: CASSFGDRNYGYTF

j_gene: TRBJ1-5
abundance: once
d_gene: -
v_gene: TRBV15
CDR3nt: TGTGCCACCTCGCCGGGGAATAGCAATCAGCCCCAGCATTTT
CDR3aa: CATSPGNSNQPQHF

j_gene: TRBJ1-2
abundance: -
d_gene: TRBD1
v_gene: TRBV6-5
CDR3nt: TGTGCCAGCACCCGGACAGGGGGCGGCTACACCTTC
CDR3aa: CASTRTGGGYTF

j_gene: TRBJ2-1
abundance: -
d_gene: TRBD1
v_gene: TRBV4-2
CDR3nt: TGTGCCAGCAGTTCGGGGACAGGATCCTACAATGAGCAGTTCTTC
CDR3aa: CASSSGTGSYNEQFF

j_gene: TRBJ1-1
abundance: once
d_gene: -
v_gene: TRBV7-8
CDR3nt: TGTGCCAGCAGCTCCCACCTGAACACTGAAGCTTTCTTT
CDR3aa: CASSSHLNTEAFF

j_gene: TRBJ1-3
abundance: -
d_gene: -
v_gene: TRBV30
CDR3nt: TGTGCCTGGAGGGGGGCTACTGGAAACACCATATATTTT
CDR3aa: CAWRGATGNTIYF

j_gene: TRBJ2-7
abundance: -
d_gene: TRBD1
v_gene: TRBV5-1
CDR3nt: TGCGCCAGCAGCTGGGAAGGACAGGTGACCCACGAGCAGTACTTC
CDR3aa: CASSWEGQVTHEQYF

j_gene: TRBJ1-2
abundance: few
d_gene: -
v_gene: TRBV9
CDR3nt: TGTGCCAGCAGCGTAGAGGCAGGGAGGGGCTACACCTTC
CDR3aa: CASSVEAGRGYTF

j_gene: TRBJ2-1
abundance: -
d_gene: -
v_gene: TRBV19
CDR3nt: TGTGCCAGTACCCCGACAGGGAGGAATGAGCAGTTCTTC
CDR3aa: CASTPTGRNEQFF

j_gene: TRBJ1-2
abundance: -
d_gene: TRBD1
v_gene: TRBV30
CDR3nt: TGTGCCTGGAGCCCAGACAGGGAAGAGTATGGCTACACCTTC
CDR3aa: CAWSPDREEYGYTF

j_gene: TRBJ1-2
abundance: -
d_gene: -
v_gene: TRBV27
CDR3nt: TGTGCCAGCAGCCCCAGGGCTAACTATGGCTACACCTTC
CDR3aa: CASSPRANYGYTF

j_gene: TRBJ1-3
abundance: -
d_gene: TRBD1
v_gene: TRBV3-1/TRBV3-2
CDR3nt: TGTGCCAGCAGCCAAGGAGGGGGCGCTGGAAACACCATATATTTT
CDR3aa: CASSQGGGAGNTIYF

j_gene: TRBJ2-1
abundance: -
d_gene: -
v_gene: TRBV6-4
CDR3nt: TGTGCCAGCATTTCCCTTAGCGGAGGCCCTAATTGTGTGCAGTTCTTC
CDR3aa: CASISLSGGPNCVQFF

j_gene: TRBJ2-1
abundance: -
d_gene: TRBD2
v_gene: TRBV30
CDR3nt: TGTGCCTGGAGTGCGCTAGCGGGGAACAATGAGCAGTTCTTC
CDR3aa: CAWSALAGNNEQFF

j_gene: TRBJ1-4
abundance: -
d_gene: TRBD1
v_gene: TRBV9
CDR3nt: TGTGCCAGCAGCGCCGGACAGGGAAATGAAAAACTGTTTTTT
CDR3aa: CASSAGQGNEKLFF

j_gene: TRBJ1-1
abundance: -
d_gene: TRBD1
v_gene: TRBV6-1
CDR3nt: TGTGCCAGCAGTGAATCGGGGACAGGGGAGGGAATGAACACTGAAGCTTTCTTT
CDR3aa: CASSESGTGEGMNTEAFF

j_gene: TRBJ2-7
abundance: -
d_gene: -
v_gene: TRBV19
CDR3nt: TGTGCCAGTAGTGCCGGAAGCTACGAGCAGTACTTC
CDR3aa: CASSAGSYEQYF

j_gene: TRBJ2-2
abundance: -
d_gene: -
v_gene: TRBV4-1
CDR3nt: TGCGCCAGCAGCCAAACAGACATGGGAAGCGGGGAGCTGTTTTTT
CDR3aa: CASSQTDMGSGELFF

j_gene: TRBJ1-2
abundance: -
d_gene: TRBD1
v_gene: TRBV7-2
CDR3nt: TGTGCCAGCAGCCCAGACAGGGGGCAAGGCTACACCTTC
CDR3aa: CASSPDRGQGYTF

j_gene: TRBJ1-5
abundance: -
d_gene: -
v_gene: TRBV6-5
CDR3nt: TGTGCCAGCAGCCATCCGGGCAGGTTCAATCAGCCCCAGCATTTT
CDR3aa: CASSHPGRFNQPQHF

j_gene: TRBJ2-7
abundance: -
d_gene: -
v_gene: TRBV5-1
CDR3nt: TGCGCCAGCAGCTTGATCCTAAGCTCCTACGAGCAGTACTTC
CDR3aa: CASSLILSSYEQYF

j_gene: TRBJ2-5
abundance: -
d_gene: -
v_gene: TRBV5-1
CDR3nt: TGCGCCAGCAGCACCCATACCTCCCAAGAGACCCAGTACTTC
CDR3aa: CASSTHTSQETQYF

j_gene: TRBJ1-4
abundance: once
d_gene: -
v_gene: TRBV3-1/TRBV3-2
CDR3nt: TGTGCCAGCAGCCAAGACTGGCCAGGTGATAATGAAAAACTGTTTTTT
CDR3aa: CASSQDWPGDNEKLFF

j_gene: TRBJ1-2
abundance: -
d_gene: TRBD1
v_gene: TRBV27
CDR3nt: TGTGCCAGCAGTTTAGAAGGGGGCCGGGGCTACACCTTC
CDR3aa: CASSLEGGRGYTF

j_gene: TRBJ1-1
abundance: -
d_gene: -
v_gene: TRBV5-5
CDR3nt: TGTGCCAGCAGCTTGTTAGCGGGTAACACTGAAGCTTTCTTT
CDR3aa: CASSLLAGNTEAFF

j_gene: TRBJ1-3
abundance: -
d_gene: TRBD1
v_gene: TRBV3-1/TRBV3-2
CDR3nt: TGTGCCAGCAGCCCGACAGGGGTCGGAAACACCATATATTTT
CDR3aa: CASSPTGVGNTIYF

j_gene: TRBJ1-2
abundance: -
d_gene: -
v_gene: TRBV7-6
CDR3nt: TGTGCCAGCAGCCCCGGCGGGAGGGGAATTTCTAACTATGGCTACACCTTC
CDR3aa: CASSPGGRGISNYGYTF

j_gene: TRBJ2-3
abundance: -
d_gene: TRBD2
v_gene: TRBV7-2
CDR3nt: TGTGCCAGCACCACGACTAGCGTCACAGATACGCAGTATTTT
CDR3aa: CASTTTSVTDTQYF

j_gene: TRBJ2-1
abundance: few
d_gene: TRBD2
v_gene: TRBV7-6
CDR3nt: TGTGCCAGCAGCTTATACCTAGCGGGTTACAATGAGCAGTTCTTC
CDR3aa: CASSLYLAGYNEQFF

j_gene: TRBJ2-3
abundance: -
d_gene: TRBD2
v_gene: TRBV3-1/TRBV3-2
CDR3nt: TGTGCCAGCAGCCACCGACTAGCGGGGTTGTCTAGCACAGATACGCAGTATTTT
CDR3aa: CASSHRLAGLSSTDTQYF

j_gene: TRBJ1-1
abundance: once
d_gene: -
v_gene: TRBV7-8
CDR3nt: TGTGCCAGCAGCTTACTGATTGGAGCTGAAGCTTTCTTT
CDR3aa: CASSLLIGAEAFF

j_gene: TRBJ1-5
abundance: -
d_gene: -
v_gene: TRBV27
CDR3nt: TGTGCCAGCAGTTGGAACAGGGAGAATCAGCCCCAGCATTTT
CDR3aa: CASSWNRENQPQHF